This T cell receptor (beta chain) is from a study of blood T cell repertoires in COVID-19. The wider study: The United States, Italy and Spain were the sources of the acute and convalescent COVID-19 samples. PBMCs, B-cell-depleted T cells, or T cells provided the cDNA or gDNA that made up the material.

Seattle-derived patients entered the study during active infection and were followed longitudinally. The CDR3 length is 15 residues. V dropped 4 bases and J dropped 2 bases, with 16 bases sitting between them. Germline-derived CDR1 and CDR2 are SGHNT and YYREEE (reference sequence). The assay was immunoSEQ multiplex PCR, and TCRdb's table has in-frame clones only and misses some. The repertoire holds 200,000 to 250,000 clones, roughly 80% seen once, with around 7.8% in the top ten. The V call is TRBV5-4, the J call TRBJ2-7, with a possible D match to TRBD1 (5 bases). The sequenced material came from peripheral blood. The sequence was collected from a woman older than 75 with COVID-19, enrolled during active disease. The CDR3 is CASSRRAMGPYEQYF. DNA for the CDR3: TGTGCCAGCAGCCGTCGGGCCATGGGGCCCTACGAGCAGTACTTC.